These 20 T cell receptor beta chains were all obtained from the same sample, sequenced in a study of identical twins (dated by TCRdb to 2015 to 2016). The library was obtained by 5' RACE. The reads were generated on an Illumina HiSeq 2000. TCRdb reprocessing: public reads trimmed at Q25 with fastp, clones called with MiXCR, in-frame beta chains kept. CDR3 protein sequences are deduplicated, and each keeps its most common genes and DNA. In all, the sample holds about 490,000 distinct CDR3 sequences, and roughly 15% of those were seen once. The ten largest account for roughly 0.42% of the sample. This same sample was also taken into another study, of yellow fever vaccine responses in identical twins.

The material sequenced was CD4+ T cells sorted from blood. The source is a woman between 18 and 29 years old in good health.

Only a few counts were recorded for this clonotype. The chain joins TRBV6-5 to TRBJ2-7, with D tentatively TRBD1 or TRBD2 (6 bases each). The CDR3 is 13 amino acids. Deletions cut 4 bases from V and 3 bases from J, with 10 bases between. Germline values: CDR1 MNHEY, CDR2 SVGAGI. The CDR3 reads CASSSRGDYEQYF. The CDR3 DNA follows: TGTGCCAGCAGTTCAAGGGGGGACTACGAGCAGTACTTC.

The chain uses TRBV20-1 and TRBJ2-5; 7 nucleotides line up with TRBD1. This CDR3 spans 14 amino acids. The V gene end was trimmed by 1 base and the J gene end by 7 bases; junction bases not matched to a gene: 9. From germline, CDR1 is DFQATT and CDR2 SNEGSKA (reference sequence). Here the CDR3 DNA reads TGCAGTGCTAGAGCCGGGACAGCAGTCGGGACCCAGTACTTC. Its translation is CSARAGTAVGTQYF.

This rearrangement joins TRBV6-5 to TRBJ2-1; D may be TRBD2 (5 bases). V was clipped by 2 bases and J by 5 bases, with 7 bases between them. The CDR3 is 13 residues long. CDR1 is MNHEY and CDR2 is SVGAGI in the germline V gene. The CDR3, as DNA: TGTGCCAGCAGTTACGGCGGGCACAATGAGCAGTTCTTC. Its translation is CASSYGGHNEQFF.

This clonotype was recorded many times. The chain links TRBV5-1 to TRBJ2-2; 12 nucleotides line up with TRBD1. Per the germline V gene, CDR1 is SGHRS and CDR2 is YFSETQ. V gave up 4 bases and J gave up 6 bases; unmatched junction bases: 4. The CDR3 runs 15 residues. CDR3 DNA: TGCGCCAGCAGCCGGGACAGGGGGCAAGCCGGGGAGCTGTTTTTT. It is translated as CASSRDRGQAGELFF.

The chain couples TRBV6-1 to TRBJ2-3; D might be TRBD2 (6 bases). V was cut by 2 bases and J by 2 bases, with 20 bases left in between. This CDR3 has 18 amino acids. Germline values: CDR1 MNHNS, CDR2 SASEGT. The CDR3, as DNA: TGTGCCAGCAGTGAACTTCCGGGACTCTCCCCACTCACAGATACGCAGTATTTT. It encodes CASSELPGLSPLTDTQYF.

This clonotype was seen only a few times. The V call is TRBV3-1, the J call TRBJ2-1; 16 nucleotides agree with TRBD2. This CDR3 contains 18 residues. With 4 bases clipped from V and 6 bases from J, the junction kept 9 bases outside the gene matches. From germline, CDR1 is LGHDT and CDR2 YNNKEL (reference sequence). CDR3 in DNA: TGTGCCAGCAGCCGGACCGGGACTAGCGGGAGGGCCGGCAATGAGCAGTTCTTC. This encodes CASSRTGTSGRAGNEQFF.

This rearrangement joins TRBV7-9 to TRBJ2-5; 10 bases fit TRBD2. V trimming: 5 bases; J trimming: 4 bases; junction bases outside the gene matches: 10. Germline assignment: CDR1 SEHNR and CDR2 FQNEAQ (reference sequence). The CDR3 extends over 16 amino acids. CDR3 sequence (DNA): TGTGCCAGCAGCAACTTACAAGCGGGAGGGTTAGAGACCCAGTACTTC. Amino acid sequence: CASSNLQAGGLETQYF.

This clonotype was seen a few times. This sequence joins TRBV3-1 and TRBJ2-4; TRBD1 aligns across 8 bases. CDR1 is LGHDT and CDR2 is YNNKEL in the germline V gene (reference sequence). V gave up 0 bases and J gave up 3 bases; unmatched junction bases: 1. The CDR3 totals 15 residues. Written as DNA, the CDR3 is TGTGCCAGCAGCCAAGATACAGGGGGCAAAAACATTCAGTACTTC. The encoded protein is CASSQDTGGKNIQYF.

As concerns this clonotype: The junction and the germline gene differ at one end; a read error may be behind it. The chain uses TRBV20-1 and TRBJ2-3; 8 positions agree with TRBD2. The CDR3 consists of 16 residues. Germline CDR1 DFQATT, CDR2 SNEGSKA (reference sequence). In DNA, the CDR3 is TGCTGTGCTAGACCCCCGGGACTAGGGGGCACAGATACGCAGTATTTT. Translating it yields CCARPPGLGGTDTQYF.

This clonotype was seen only a few times. The V call is TRBV18, the J call TRBJ2-5; maybe TRBD2 (7 bases). V shed 0 bases and J shed 0 bases, with 20 bases lying between them. Germline V CDR1 and CDR2: KGHSH, LQKENI. The CDR3 sequence is 19 residues long. The CDR3 loop reads CASSPPNRGAGPHQETQYF. The CDR3 nucleotides read TGTGCCAGCTCACCACCTAACCGGGGGGCCGGTCCCCACCAAGAGACCCAGTACTTC.

The chain uses TRBV7-9 and TRBJ2-3, with a possible D match to TRBD1 (6 bases). The germline V and J ends were trimmed by 1 base and 3 bases, with 11 bases remaining between them. CDR3 size: 15 residues. The germline V gene has CDR1 SEHNR and CDR2 FQNEAQ (reference sequence). CDR3 in amino acids: CASSLVQGVTDTQYF. The DNA of the CDR3 is TGTGCCAGCAGCTTAGTACAGGGAGTGACAGATACGCAGTATTTT.

This clonotype came up once. Germline and junction disagree at one end, which may indicate a read error. The chain carries TRBV10-3 and TRBJ1-4; D gene ambiguous. The CDR3 totals 12 residues. Germline CDR1 and CDR2: ENHRY and SYGVKD. The chain's CDR3 is CAISDSDEKLLF. DNA for the CDR3: TGTGCCATCAGTGATTCGGACGAAAAACTGCTTTTT.

This clonotype was counted a few times. The chain joins TRBV20-1 to TRBJ1-4; D is perhaps TRBD1 (6 bases). Germline V lookup: CDR1 DFQATT, CDR2 SNEGSKA (reference sequence). V lost 0 bases and J 10 bases, leaving 18 bases between the germline ends. The CDR3 is 15 residues long. CDR3 protein: CSARDGTEQGGKLFF. CDR3 nucleotides: TGCAGTGCTAGAGATGGGACGGAACAGGGCGGAAAACTGTTTTTT.

This clonotype appeared a few times. The chain has TRBV5-1 and TRBJ2-7, with 7 bases that match TRBD1. This CDR3 region has 14 residues. Trimming cost V 2 bases and J 3 bases; bases outside gene matches: 5. Germline V gene data show CDR1 as SGHRS and CDR2 as YFSETQ. The CDR3 coding sequence is TGCGCCAGCAGCTTAGGGACAGCTTACTACGAGCAGTACTTC. Its translation: CASSLGTAYYEQYF.

This clonotype was observed many times. CDR3 sequence reads: CASSRQENTEAFF. The CDR3 DNA follows: TGTGCCAGCAGCCGACAGGAGAACACTGAAGCTTTCTTT. This chain links TRBV14 with TRBJ1-1; TRBD1 is a possible D gene (6 bases). Trimming took off 4 bases at V and 1 base at J, with 7 bases between the two ends. CDR3 length equals 13 residues. CDR1 is SGHDN and CDR2 is FVKESK in the germline V gene.

The sample holds many counts of this clonotype. V gene TRBV5-1 combines with J gene TRBJ2-5, with D maybe TRBD1 (6 bases). Trimming stripped 3 bases from V and 3 bases from J, with 12 bases between. CDR1 SGHRS and CDR2 YFSETQ come from the germline V gene. The CDR3 runs to 14 residues. CDR3 sequence (DNA): TGCGCCAGCAGCTCCGGGACACCAAAAGAGACCCAGTACTTC. The encoded protein is CASSSGTPKETQYF.

This clonotype was counted at least ten times. The rearrangement links TRBV5-1 to TRBJ2-1; TRBD2 might be the D (6 bases). V shed 5 bases and J shed 3 bases, with 12 bases lying between them. The CDR3 has 14 amino acids. Germline V gene sequence: CDR1 SGHRS, CDR2 YFSETQ. The CDR3 nucleotides read TGCGCCAGCAGAGTGGGCGGGGTCTACAATGAGCAGTTCTTC. Amino acid sequence: CASRVGGVYNEQFF.

The sample holds a few counts of this clonotype. The rearrangement uses TRBV20-1 and TRBJ2-3; D is uncertain. Trimming left V 0 bases short and J 5 bases short, with 12 bases between. This CDR3 is built from 14 residues. CDR1 is DFQATT and CDR2 is SNEGSKA in the germline V gene (reference sequence). The DNA for the CDR3 is TGCAGTGCTAGAGATGATGGGGTTTTAGATACGCAGTATTTT. Its translation: CSARDDGVLDTQYF.

This clonotype showed up many times. This sequence joins TRBV11-2 and TRBJ1-2; D not certain. This CDR3 spans 15 amino acids. Germline lookup yields CDR1 SGHAT and CDR2 FQNNGV. V was trimmed by 5 bases and J by 4 bases, leaving 17 bases between them. The CDR3 DNA reads as TGTGCCAGCAGCACCCAAGGAGGCAGTGCCTATGGCTACACCTTC. It translates to CASSTQGGSAYGYTF.

The gene calls are TRBV25-1 and TRBJ1-6, with D possibly TRBD1 on 5 matching bases. V was shortened by 8 bases and J by 2 bases, with 13 bases between the two germline ends. The CDR3 is 15 amino acids. From germline, CDR1 is MGHDK and CDR2 SYGVNS. The DNA of the CDR3 is TGTGCCAGCCGCCAGGGAGGGACCTATAATTCACCCCTCCACTTT. Its protein product is CASRQGGTYNSPLHF.